Listed below are T cell receptor beta chains from one sample, sequenced in a study of beta chain features in type 1 diabetes. Generated by immunoSEQ multiplex PCR, the TCRdb table keeps only in-frame clones and is missing some. The sample has tens of thousands of clones, just under 45% seen once. Sequenced input: stem cell memory CD4+ T cells from blood. These receptors were collected from a man aged 25 to 45 with type 1 diabetes. The CDR3 runs from the conserved cysteine through the conserved F or W. The order of the fields is J gene, V gene, CDR3 protein.

>TRBJ1-1|TRBV6-5
CASSYGGMNTEAFF
>TRBJ2-1|TRBV6-5
CASSYSAGGLYEQFF
>TRBJ2-1|TRBV4-2
CASSRARVGTPQFF
>TRBJ2-6|TRBV29-1
CSVDVSGANVLTF
>TRBJ2-7|TRBV2
CASRVIAVSSYEQYF
>TRBJ1-2|TRBV11-2
CASSLEQGIYGYTF
>TRBJ2-2|TRBV29-1
CSVDRGSTGELFF
>TRBJ1-2|TRBV7-9
CASSATSGQGVYGYTF
>TRBJ2-5|TRBV28
CASRKGLAAQGAQYF
>TRBJ1-1|TRBV5-1
CASSPGQGIGSAFF
>TRBJ1-1|TRBV6-5
CASSQTQRVNTEAFF
>TRBJ2-7|TRBV6-5
CASSYRGGYEQYF
>TRBJ2-7|TRBV20-1
CSVALAYEQYF
>TRBJ1-3|TRBV19
CASSLGGLSAGNTIYF
>TRBJ2-5|TRBV5-1
CASSLDGGRAETQYF
>TRBJ2-7|TRBV28
CASSSSRTLSYEQYF
>TRBJ2-5|TRBV2
CAVTGRLGETQYF
>TRBJ1-1|TRBV6-6
CASSPRGGNTEAFF
>TRBJ2-1|TRBV25-1
CASGSYYNEQFF
>TRBJ1-2|TRBV28
CASSTSGGYGYTF
>-|TRBV7-9
CASSQLTEQYF
>TRBJ1-5|TRBV27
CASSWFGGQPQHF
>TRBJ2-5|TRBV28
CASSRGDQETQYF
>TRBJ2-3|TRBV7-2
CASSLVSSSTDTQYF